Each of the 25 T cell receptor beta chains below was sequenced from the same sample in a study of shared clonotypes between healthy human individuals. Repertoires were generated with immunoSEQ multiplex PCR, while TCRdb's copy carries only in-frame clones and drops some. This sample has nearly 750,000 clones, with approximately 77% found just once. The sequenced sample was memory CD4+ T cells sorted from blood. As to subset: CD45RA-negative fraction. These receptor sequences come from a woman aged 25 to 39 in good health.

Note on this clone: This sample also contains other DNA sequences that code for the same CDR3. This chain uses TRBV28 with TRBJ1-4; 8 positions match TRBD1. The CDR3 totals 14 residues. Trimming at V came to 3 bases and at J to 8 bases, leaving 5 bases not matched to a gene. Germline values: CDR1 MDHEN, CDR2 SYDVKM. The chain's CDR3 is CASSFRQGREKLFF. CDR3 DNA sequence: TGTGCCAGCAGTTTCAGACAGGGGAGGGAAAAACTGTTTTTT.

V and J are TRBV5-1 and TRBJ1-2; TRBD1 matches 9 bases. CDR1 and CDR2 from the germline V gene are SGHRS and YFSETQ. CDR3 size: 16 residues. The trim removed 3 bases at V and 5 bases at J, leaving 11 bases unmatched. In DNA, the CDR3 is TGCGCCAGCAGCTCGACGGGACAGGGCCTTGGATATGGCTACACCTTC. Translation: CASSSTGQGLGYGYTF.

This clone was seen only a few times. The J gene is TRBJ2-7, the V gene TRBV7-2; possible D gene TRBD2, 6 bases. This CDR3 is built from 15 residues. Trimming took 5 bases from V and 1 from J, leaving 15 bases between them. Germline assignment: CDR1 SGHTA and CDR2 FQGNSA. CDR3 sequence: CASSPHGGVSYEQYF. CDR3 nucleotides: TGTGCCAGCAGCCCTCACGGAGGGGTGTCCTACGAGCAGTACTTC.

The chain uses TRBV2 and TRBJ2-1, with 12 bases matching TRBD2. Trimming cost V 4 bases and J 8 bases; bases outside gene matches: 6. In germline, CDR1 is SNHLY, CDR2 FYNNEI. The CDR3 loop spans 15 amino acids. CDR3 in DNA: TGTGCCAGCAGTGGACTAGCGGGAGTTGGGGATGAGCAGTTCTTC. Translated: CASSGLAGVGDEQFF.

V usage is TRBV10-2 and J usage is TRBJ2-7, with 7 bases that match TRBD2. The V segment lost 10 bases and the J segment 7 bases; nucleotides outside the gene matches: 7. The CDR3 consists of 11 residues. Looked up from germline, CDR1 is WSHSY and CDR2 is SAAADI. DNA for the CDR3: TGCGCCACCCGGACTAGTGAAGAGCAGTACTTC. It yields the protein CATRTSEEQYF.

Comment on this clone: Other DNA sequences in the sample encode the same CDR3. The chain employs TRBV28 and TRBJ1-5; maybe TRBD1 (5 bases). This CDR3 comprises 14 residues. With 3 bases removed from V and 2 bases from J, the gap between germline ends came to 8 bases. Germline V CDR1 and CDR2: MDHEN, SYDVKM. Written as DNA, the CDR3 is TGTGCCAGCAGTTTGGGAGGGGGCAATCAGCCCCAGCATTTT. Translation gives CASSLGGGNQPQHF.

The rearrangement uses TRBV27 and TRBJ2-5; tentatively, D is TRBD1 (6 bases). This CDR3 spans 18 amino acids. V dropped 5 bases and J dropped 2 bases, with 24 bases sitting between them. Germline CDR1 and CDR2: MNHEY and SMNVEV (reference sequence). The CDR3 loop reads CASSRFTPGTLTQETQYF. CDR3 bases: TGTGCCAGCAGTCGATTTACCCCCGGGACATTAACGCAAGAGACCCAGTACTTC.

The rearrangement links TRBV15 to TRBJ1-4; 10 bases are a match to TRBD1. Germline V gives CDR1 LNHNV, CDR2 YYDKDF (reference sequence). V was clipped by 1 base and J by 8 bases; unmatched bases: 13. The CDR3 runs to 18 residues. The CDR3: CATSRGRDRGSRAEKLFF. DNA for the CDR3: TGTGCCACCAGCAGAGGGCGGGACAGGGGAAGCCGGGCGGAAAAACTGTTTTTT.

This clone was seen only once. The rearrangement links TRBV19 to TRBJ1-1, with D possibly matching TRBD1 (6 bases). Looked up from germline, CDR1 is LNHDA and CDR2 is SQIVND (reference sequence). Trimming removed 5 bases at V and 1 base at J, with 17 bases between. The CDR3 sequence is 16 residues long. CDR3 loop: CASSPRLGRGNTEAFF. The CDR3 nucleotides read TGTGCCAGTAGTCCCCGTTTGGGCAGGGGGAACACTGAAGCTTTCTTT.

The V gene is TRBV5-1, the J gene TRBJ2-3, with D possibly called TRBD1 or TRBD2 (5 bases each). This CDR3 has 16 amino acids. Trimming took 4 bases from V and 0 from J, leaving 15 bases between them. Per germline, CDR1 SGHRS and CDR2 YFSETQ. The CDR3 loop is CASSPGTEFSTDTQYF. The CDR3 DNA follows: TGCGCCAGCAGCCCCGGGACCGAATTTAGCACAGATACGCAGTATTTT.

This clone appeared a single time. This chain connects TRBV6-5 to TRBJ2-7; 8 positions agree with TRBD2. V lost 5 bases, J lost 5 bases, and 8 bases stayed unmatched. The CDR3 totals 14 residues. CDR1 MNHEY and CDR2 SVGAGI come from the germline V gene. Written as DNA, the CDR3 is TGTGCCAGCAGTCTCAGCGGGAGTGTACACGAGCAGTACTTC. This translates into CASSLSGSVHEQYF.

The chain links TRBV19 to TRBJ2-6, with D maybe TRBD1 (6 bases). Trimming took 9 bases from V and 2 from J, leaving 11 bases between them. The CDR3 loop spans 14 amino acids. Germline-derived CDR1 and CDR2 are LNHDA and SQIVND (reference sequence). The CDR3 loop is CASNREPGANVLTF. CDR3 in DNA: TGTGCCAGCAACAGGGAACCTGGGGCCAACGTCCTGACTTTC.

CDR3 sequence (DNA): TGTGCCAGTAAGAGGGTCCGCCAGGGGGATCAGCCCCAGCATTTT. Protein product: CASKRVRQGDQPQHF. V gene TRBV19 combines with J gene TRBJ1-5; TRBD1 agrees at 7 bases. V lost 7 bases and J lost 5; bases outside the gene matches: 11. This CDR3 has 15 residues. The V gene's germline CDR1 is LNHDA and CDR2 SQIVND (reference sequence).

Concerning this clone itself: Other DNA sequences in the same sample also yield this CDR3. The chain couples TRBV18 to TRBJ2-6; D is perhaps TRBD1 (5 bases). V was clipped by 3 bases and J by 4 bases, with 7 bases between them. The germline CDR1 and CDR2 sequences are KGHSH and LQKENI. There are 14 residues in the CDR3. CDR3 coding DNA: TGTGCCAGCTCACCGCCAGGGGGGGCCAACGTCCTGACTTTC. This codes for CASSPPGGANVLTF.

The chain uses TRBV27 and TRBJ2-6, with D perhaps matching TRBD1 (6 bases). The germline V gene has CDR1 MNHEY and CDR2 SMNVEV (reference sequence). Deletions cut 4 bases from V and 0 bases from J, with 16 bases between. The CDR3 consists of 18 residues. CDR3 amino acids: CASSYDRTSSSGANVLTF. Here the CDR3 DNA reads TGTGCCAGCAGTTACGACAGGACTTCGAGCTCTGGGGCCAACGTCCTGACTTTC.

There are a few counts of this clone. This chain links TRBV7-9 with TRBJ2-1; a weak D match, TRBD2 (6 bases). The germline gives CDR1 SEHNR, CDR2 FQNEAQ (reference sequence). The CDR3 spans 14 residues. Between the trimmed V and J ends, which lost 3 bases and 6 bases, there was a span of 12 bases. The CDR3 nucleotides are TGTGCCAGCAGCTTTCGGGAGCCGGGCAATGAGCAGTTCTTC. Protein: CASSFREPGNEQFF.

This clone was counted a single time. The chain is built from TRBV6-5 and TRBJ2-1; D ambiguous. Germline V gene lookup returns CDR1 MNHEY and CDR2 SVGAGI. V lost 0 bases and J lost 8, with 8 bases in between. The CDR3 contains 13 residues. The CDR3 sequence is CASSYSPLYEQFF. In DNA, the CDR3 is TGTGCCAGCAGTTACTCCCCGCTATATGAGCAGTTCTTC.

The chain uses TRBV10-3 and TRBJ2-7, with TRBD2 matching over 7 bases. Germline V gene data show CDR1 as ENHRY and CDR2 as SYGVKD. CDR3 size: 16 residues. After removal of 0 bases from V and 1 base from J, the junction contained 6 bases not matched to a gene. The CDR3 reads CAISESSSGRSYEQYF. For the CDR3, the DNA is TGTGCCATCAGTGAGTCGTCTAGCGGTCGATCCTACGAGCAGTACTTC.

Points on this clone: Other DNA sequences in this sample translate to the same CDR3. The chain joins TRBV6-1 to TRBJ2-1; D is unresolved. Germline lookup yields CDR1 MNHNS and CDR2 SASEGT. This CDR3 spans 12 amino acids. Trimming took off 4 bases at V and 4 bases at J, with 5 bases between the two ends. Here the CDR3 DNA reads TGTGCCAGCAGTGGGCCTTACAATGAGCAGTTCTTC. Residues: CASSGPYNEQFF.

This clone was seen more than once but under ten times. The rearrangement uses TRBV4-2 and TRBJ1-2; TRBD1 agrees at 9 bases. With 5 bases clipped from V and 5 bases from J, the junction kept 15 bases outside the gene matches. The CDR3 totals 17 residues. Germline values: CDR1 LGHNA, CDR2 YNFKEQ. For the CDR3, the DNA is TGTGCCAGCAGCGATAGAACGCCGGGACAGGGAGGATATGGCTACACCTTC. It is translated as CASSDRTPGQGGYGYTF.

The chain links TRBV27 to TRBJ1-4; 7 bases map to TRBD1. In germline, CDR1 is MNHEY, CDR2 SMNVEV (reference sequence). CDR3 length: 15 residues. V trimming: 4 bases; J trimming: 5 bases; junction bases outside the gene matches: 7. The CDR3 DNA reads TGTGCCAGCAGTTACCAGGGACAGTTAAATGAAAAACTGTTTTTT. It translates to CASSYQGQLNEKLFF.

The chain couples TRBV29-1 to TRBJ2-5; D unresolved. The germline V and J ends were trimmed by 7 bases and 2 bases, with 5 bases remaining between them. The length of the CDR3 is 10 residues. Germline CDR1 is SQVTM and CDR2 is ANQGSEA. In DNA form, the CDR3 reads TGCAGCGCCGCGCAAGAGACCCAGTACTTC. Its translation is CSAAQETQYF. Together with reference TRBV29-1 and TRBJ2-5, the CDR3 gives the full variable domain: SAVISQKPSRDICQRGTSLTIQCQVDSQVTMMFWYRQQPGQSLTLIATANQGSEATYESGFVIDKFPISRPNLTFSTLTVSNMSPEDSSIYLCSAAQETQYFGPGTRLLVL.

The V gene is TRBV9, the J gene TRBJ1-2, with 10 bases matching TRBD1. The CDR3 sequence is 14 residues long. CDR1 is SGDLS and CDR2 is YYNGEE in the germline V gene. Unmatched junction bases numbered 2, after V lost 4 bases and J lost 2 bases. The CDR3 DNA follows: TGTGCCAGCAGCTCGGGACAGGGGAACTATGGCTACACCTTC. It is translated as CASSSGQGNYGYTF. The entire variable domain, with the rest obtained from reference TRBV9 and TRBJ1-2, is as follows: DSGVTQTPKHLITATGQRVTLRCSPRSGDLSVYWYQQSLDQGLQFLIQYYNGEERAKGNILERFSAQQFPDLHSELNLSSLELGDSALYFCASSSGQGNYGYTFGSGTRLTVV.

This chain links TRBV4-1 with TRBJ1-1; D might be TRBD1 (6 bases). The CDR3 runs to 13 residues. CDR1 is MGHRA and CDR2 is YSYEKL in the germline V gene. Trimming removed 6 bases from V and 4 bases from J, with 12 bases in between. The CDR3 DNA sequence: TGCGCCAGCAGGTCCATAGGGGGCACTGAAGCTTTCTTT. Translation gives CASRSIGGTEAFF.

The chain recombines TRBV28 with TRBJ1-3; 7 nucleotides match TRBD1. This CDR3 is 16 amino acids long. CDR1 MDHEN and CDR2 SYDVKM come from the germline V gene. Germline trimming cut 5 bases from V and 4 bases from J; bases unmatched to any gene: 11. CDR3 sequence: CASSLHRGRSGNTIYF. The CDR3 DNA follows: TGTGCCAGCAGTCTCCACAGGGGCCGGAGCGGAAACACCATATATTTT.